The entry that follows covers one T cell receptor beta chain sequence. This clonotype was observed many times. What this receptor recognizes is not known. Base qualities are missing; no much larger clone stands one base away. The label giving this sample's treatment or condition can be read as: live attenuated yellow fever vaccine strain. A standard Ficoll-Paque protocol was used to isolate PBMCs from peripheral blood. Dynabeads CD4 and CD8 positive selection kits were used to isolate CD4 and CD8 T-cell fractions. TriZol was used to extract RNA from bulk PBMCs, CD4 and CD8 fractions, and dextramer-positive and dextramer-negative fractions. The data derive from a study of T cells after yellow fever vaccination (dated by TCRdb to the late 2010s). At the level of the whole study: The SMART-Seq v4 Ultra Low Input RNA kit was used to prepare libraries from fractions with low cell numbers. To follow T-cell clones before and after both primary and booster YFV17D yellow fever vaccination, bulk TCR alpha and beta repertoires underwent longitudinal sequencing. The cohort comprised two healthy male donors, one aged 18 to 30 and one aged 30 to 40 years. Blood was drawn at multiple timepoints before and after primary and secondary immunization, with bulk PBMC replicates and cell subsets isolated.

Study-wide findings and limitations: Computational filtering was needed because FACS-sorted repertoires could contain abundant contaminating clonotypes from the bulk population. A small share of clonotypes was detected in both CD4 and CD8 compartments, with the overlap likely arising from convergent recombination. After the booster, most of the clones that had expanded following primary vaccination were detected again (roughly 97% of CD4 and roughly nine tenths of CD8), which suggests that memory was broadly maintained. The secondary T-cell response was found to be weaker but faster than the primary response, with a peak reached on day 5 rather than on day 15. Because the study included only two donors, the extent to which the findings can be generalized is limited.

The CDR3 contains 13 residues, cysteine and phenylalanine counted. CDR3 DNA only is kept here, 39 bases in frame from base 1. The junction shows trimming of 4 bases on V and 6 bases on J, plus 12 bases between the germline ends. The germline V gene (reference sequence) provides CDR1 DFQATT and CDR2 SNEGSKA. TCR cDNA was synthesized by 5'RACE template switching, which introduced a universal primer site and unique molecular identifiers. Priming for cDNA synthesis came from both the TCR alpha and TCR beta constant segments. Library amplification used two PCR steps, and the second PCR step added sample barcodes and sequencing adapters. Libraries were sequenced on Illumina HiSeq 2500 (2x100 bp) or NovaSeq (2x150 bp). The authors' pipeline ran thus. MIGEC handled demultiplexing of reads and collapsing into UMI consensus sequences, while MiXCR performed V(D)J alignment. Vaccine-responding clonotypes were identified with edgeR using replicate PBMC samples, with FDR below 0.01 and a log2 fold change above 5 up to day 15 being required. Bulk clonotypes were assigned CD4 or CD8 identity according to which sequenced CD4 or CD8 repertoire held them at higher abundance. TCRdb handled the public reads itself, with Q25 trimming in fastp and clone calling in MiXCR, and kept productive beta chains. Each entry is one CDR3 protein sequence, shown with its most common DNA and genes. TCRdb's processing, not the authors' own work, is the source of the V and J calls. The sample records under 300,000 distinct CDR3 sequences, 6.9% of which are singletons. Approximately 0.85% of the sample lies in the top ten.

The sample in question was CD4+ T cells sorted from PBMCs, obtained 15 days after the yellow fever booster vaccination. This clonotype originated in a man younger than 40 who received the YFV17D yellow fever vaccine. The sequence is built from TRBV20-1 and TRBJ2-2, and TRBD2 may be the D gene, going by 5 matching bases. The CDR3 in this case is CSANYGEAGELFF. The nucleotide sequence reads as follows: TGCAGTGCTAACTACGGGGAAGCCGGGGAGCTGTTTTTT.